What follows describes a single TCR beta chain. Germline CDR1 SGHRS, CDR2 YFSETQ. The J segment lost 7 bases and the V segment lost 4 bases, leaving 5 bases of the junction unmatched. The CDR3 loop spans 15 amino acids. Profiling relied on immunoSEQ multiplex PCR, and the TCRdb table lists in-frame clones only, not all of them. The sample includes tens of thousands of clones, 90% of them seen just once. This sample stems from a study of control samples from healthy donors and cancer patients. Material for sequencing was PBMCs. This clonotype was obtained from a man aged 55 to 70 with colorectal cancer. The J gene is TRBJ2-1, the V gene TRBV5-1; 13 bases match TRBD2. The CDR3 nucleotides are TGCGCCAGCAGCCCTCGGACTAGCGGGGGTAATGAGCAGTTCTTC. Encoded protein: CASSPRTSGGNEQFF.